This TCR beta chain was sequenced during a study of glioma-infiltrating T cells after dendritic cell vaccination. On the study more broadly: Patients received autologous tumor lysate-pulsed dendritic cell vaccination between the early 2000s and the early 2010s.

Specified time point: after dendritic cell vaccination, including at tumor progression/relapse. Germline CDR1 is GTSNPN and CDR2 is SVGIG (reference sequence). The CDR3 has 12 residues. V was cut by 3 bases and J by 2 bases, with 7 bases left in between. Clones were sequenced by immunoSEQ multiplex PCR, and TCRdb holds only the in-frame ones, with some missing. The repertoire holds tens of thousands of clones, with around 85% as singletons. The chain has TRBV30 and TRBJ1-1; D remains unclear. The origin of this receptor is a human donor with glioblastoma. The sample here was blood, taken after dendritic cell vaccination. The CDR3 nucleotides are TGTGCCTGGAGCGAACTTAACACTGAAGCTTTCTTT. Translation: CAWSELNTEAFF.